These 22 T cell receptor beta chains were all obtained from the same sample, sequenced in a study of cytomegalovirus exposure and HLA in healthy donors. In the PCR, 60 Vbeta and 13 Jbeta primers were used. The repertoire was sequenced with immunoSEQ multiplex PCR; TCRdb's copy has only in-frame clones and lacks some. The sample contains 140,000 to 150,000 clones, roughly 70% of which appear only once. Sequencing was carried out using PBMCs. These receptors were collected from a woman in her thirties or forties in good health and CMV-seronegative.

J is TRBJ2-6 and V is TRBV2; 8 bases line up with TRBD2. Germline V gene sequence: CDR1 SNHLY, CDR2 FYNNEI. The CDR3 length is 16 residues. The V segment lost 5 bases and the J segment 4 bases; nucleotides outside the gene matches: 7. CDR3 in amino acids: CASSLAGLGGANVLTF. CDR3 in DNA: TGTGCCAGCAGTCTAGCGGGTCTGGGGGGGGCCAACGTCCTGACTTTC.

V gene TRBV6-1 combines with J gene TRBJ1-2; TRBD1 matches 9 bases. Trimming removed 0 bases from V and 8 bases from J; junction bases left unmatched: 7. This CDR3 has 15 residues. Germline V gives CDR1 MNHNS, CDR2 SASEGT. The CDR3 DNA reads TGTGCCAGCAGTGAAGCCCGGGACAGGGCCAGGGGCTACACCTTC. Translating it yields CASSEARDRARGYTF.

There are a few counts of this clone. The chain employs TRBV4-1 and TRBJ2-4; the match to TRBD1 covers 9 bases. The CDR3 is 16 residues long. J lost 7 bases, V lost 3 bases, and 10 bases had no gene match. Germline CDR1 reads MGHRA; CDR2 reads YSYEKL. CDR3 protein: CASSHSKGQGVNIQYF. The CDR3 bases are TGCGCCAGCAGCCACTCCAAGGGACAGGGAGTGAACATTCAGTACTTC.

This sequence joins TRBV28 and TRBJ2-7, with no clear D. V lost 3 bases to trimming and J lost 5 bases, with 11 bases between them. Germline V lookup: CDR1 MDHEN, CDR2 SYDVKM. The CDR3 totals 13 residues. The CDR3 DNA reads TGTGCCAGCAGTTTGGGCTACCAGGACGAGCAGTACTTC. Its translation: CASSLGYQDEQYF.

In this sample, this clone turned up a few times. V is TRBV5-4 and J is TRBJ2-7; the D gene is possibly TRBD2 (5 bases). The V gene's germline CDR1 is SGHNT and CDR2 YYREEE (reference sequence). The ends were cut back, 4 bases at V and 2 bases at J, with 16 bases in the middle. The CDR3 spans 15 residues. The CDR3 protein is CASSPLGSAAYEQYF. CDR3 DNA: TGTGCCAGCAGCCCCTTAGGTAGCGCGGCCTACGAGCAGTACTTC.

The chain uses TRBV6-4 and TRBJ2-6; D might be TRBD1 (6 bases). Germline-derived CDR1 and CDR2 are MRHNA and SNTAGT. The CDR3 runs to 15 residues. The V and J ends lost 3 bases and 0 bases respectively, with 6 bases between them. CDR3 sequence reads: CASSEQGSGANVLTF. The CDR3 DNA follows: TGTGCCAGCAGTGAACAGGGCTCTGGGGCCAACGTCCTGACTTTC.

The chain employs TRBV23-1 and TRBJ2-3; TRBD1 agrees at 8 bases. TRBV23-1 is labeled an ORF, and its function is uncertain. The trim removed 6 bases at V and 3 bases at J, leaving 8 bases unmatched. The CDR3 sequence is 15 residues long. CDR3 sequence (DNA): TGCGCCAGCAGGGCAGGGGGCTGGGGAACAGATACGCAGTATTTT. Residues: CASRAGGWGTDTQYF.

The gene calls are TRBV6-1 and TRBJ1-1; no reliable D call. The V end lost 5 bases, the J end lost 0 bases, and 7 bases lay between the germline ends. CDR1 is MNHNS and CDR2 is SASEGT in the germline V gene. This CDR3 region has 13 residues. CDR3 amino acids: CASSSGMNTEAFF. CDR3 coding DNA: TGTGCCAGCAGTTCCGGGATGAACACTGAAGCTTTCTTT.

The chain has TRBV6-6 and TRBJ1-4, with 7 bases fitting TRBD1. The ends lost 5 bases at V and 4 bases at J; junction bases unmatched: 7. The germline V gene encodes CDR1 MNHNY and CDR2 SVGAGI (reference sequence). There are 15 residues in the CDR3. The CDR3 loop reads CASSPRQGGNEKLFF. The CDR3, as DNA: TGTGCCAGCAGTCCTAGACAGGGAGGTAATGAAAAACTGTTTTTT.

V usage is TRBV7-7 and J usage is TRBJ2-1, with 10 bases fitting TRBD2. Germline V CDR1 and CDR2: SSHAT, FNYEAQ (reference sequence). The length of the CDR3 is 16 residues. The V and J ends lost 6 bases and 1 base, in that order; junction bases with no gene match: 6. The CDR3 sequence: CASSRSGRASYNEQFF. CDR3 nucleotide sequence: TGTGCCAGCAGTCGGAGCGGGAGGGCGTCCTACAATGAGCAGTTCTTC.

This clone was detected only once. This rearrangement joins TRBV4-1 to TRBJ1-4, with D uncertain. The V gene's germline CDR1 is MGHRA and CDR2 YSYEKL. The CDR3 is 15 amino acids. Trimming pared 4 bases from V and 8 bases from J, leaving 17 bases between. In DNA, the CDR3 is TGCGCCAGCAGCCCCCTCCAAGGGAGGGAAGAAAAACTGTTTTTT. This codes for CASSPLQGREEKLFF.

The chain links TRBV28 to TRBJ1-6, with D possibly matching TRBD1 (5 bases). Germline V lookup: CDR1 MDHEN, CDR2 SYDVKM. The CDR3 contains 14 residues. Trimming cost V 6 bases and J 8 bases, with 14 bases left between them. The CDR3 nucleotides are TGTGCCAGCAGCCGCACAGGTGGTTATTCACCCCTCCACTTT. It yields the protein CASSRTGGYSPLHF.

The rearrangement links TRBV6-6 to TRBJ2-1, with 10 bases aligning to TRBD1. The CDR3 covers 13 residues. Losses at the gene ends were 6 bases for V and 8 bases for J; bases not matched to a gene: 4. CDR1 is MNHNY and CDR2 is SVGAGI in the germline V gene (reference sequence). The CDR3 reads CASRTGGGDEQFF. CDR3 bases: TGTGCCAGCAGGACAGGGGGCGGCGATGAGCAGTTCTTC.

The chain is built from TRBV9 and TRBJ1-2; no firm D call. The germline V gene has CDR1 SGDLS and CDR2 YYNGEE. The CDR3 totals 13 residues. V lost 0 bases to trimming and J lost 6 bases, with 9 bases between them. This chain's CDR3 is CASSVGGLDGYTF. The CDR3 DNA reads TGTGCCAGCAGCGTAGGAGGGTTGGATGGCTACACCTTC. Based on the CDR3 plus reference TRBV9 and TRBJ1-2, the full variable domain is DSGVTQTPKHLITATGQRVTLRCSPRSGDLSVYWYQQSLDQGLQFLIQYYNGEERAKGNILERFSAQQFPDLHSELNLSSLELGDSALYFCASSVGGLDGYTFGSGTRLTVV.

The chain joins TRBV19 to TRBJ1-5, with D hard to call. The CDR3 spans 16 residues. V lost 3 bases, J lost 0 bases, and 12 bases lay in between. Germline V lookup: CDR1 LNHDA, CDR2 SQIVND (reference sequence). The CDR3 loop is CASSIMAGYSNQPQHF. The CDR3 DNA reads TGTGCCAGTAGTATCATGGCGGGTTATAGCAATCAGCCCCAGCATTTT.

The chain uses TRBV7-8 and TRBJ1-2, with TRBD1 as a possible D gene (6 bases). The germline CDR1 and CDR2 sequences are SGHVS and FQNEAQ. Trimming shortened V by 0 bases and J by 7 bases, and 15 bases separated the two germline ends. CDR3 length equals 15 residues. CDR3 sequence: CASSLAVGGALGYTF. The CDR3 DNA follows: TGTGCCAGCAGCTTAGCAGTAGGGGGGGCGCTTGGCTACACCTTC. The variable domain in full, completed from reference TRBV7-8 and TRBJ1-2, reads GAGVSQSPRYKVAKRGQDVALRCDPISGHVSLFWYQQALGQGPEFLTYFQNEAQLDKSGLPSDRFFAERPEGSVSTLKIQRTQQEDSAVYLCASSLAVGGALGYTFGSGTRLTVV.

The chain has TRBV18 and TRBJ2-7, with 7 bases identical to TRBD1. The CDR3 spans 15 residues. Germline V lookup: CDR1 KGHSH, CDR2 LQKENI. J was trimmed by 7 bases and V by 0 bases; bases with no gene match: 9. CDR3 region: CASSPPRQGFQEQYF. CDR3 in DNA: TGTGCCAGCTCACCACCGAGACAGGGTTTCCAAGAGCAGTACTTC.

The chain employs TRBV10-3 and TRBJ2-7; TRBD2 agrees at 13 bases. This CDR3 spans 15 amino acids. Germline loops: CDR1 ENHRY, CDR2 SYGVKD. The V gene end was trimmed by 4 bases and the J gene end by 2 bases; junction bases not matched to a gene: 2. The CDR3 loop is CAISGTSGSPYEQYF. In DNA form, the CDR3 reads TGTGCCATCAGTGGGACTAGCGGGAGTCCCTACGAGCAGTACTTC.

The rearrangement joins TRBV11-2 to TRBJ2-1; 11 nucleotides align to TRBD2. Germline V gene sequence: CDR1 SGHAT, CDR2 FQNNGV. The CDR3 totals 18 residues. J was trimmed by 3 bases and V by 1 base; bases with no gene match: 8. Written as DNA, the CDR3 is TGTGCCAGCAGCTTAGTTCCGACACTAGCGGGGGTCTACAATGAGCAGTTCTTC. This translates into CASSLVPTLAGVYNEQFF.

The gene calls are TRBV19 and TRBJ2-7; D is uncertain. Germline V lookup: CDR1 LNHDA, CDR2 SQIVND (reference sequence). V shed 2 bases and J shed 2 bases, with 7 bases lying between them. The CDR3 extends over 13 amino acids. The DNA of the CDR3 is TGTGCCAGTAGTATAAGAGAAACCTACGAGCAGTACTTC. As protein: CASSIRETYEQYF.

This clone was found a few times. The chain combines TRBV6-5 with TRBJ1-5; 7 nucleotides align to TRBD1. The CDR3 covers 15 residues. Germline trimming cut 4 bases from V and 2 bases from J; bases unmatched to any gene: 5. Germline V gene sequence: CDR1 MNHEY, CDR2 SVGAGI. The CDR3 loop is CASSLTGFGNQPQHF. DNA of the CDR3: TGTGCCAGCAGTTTGACAGGGTTCGGCAATCAGCCCCAGCATTTT.

V gene TRBV10-1 combines with J gene TRBJ2-7, with D possibly matching TRBD1 (7 bases). CDR1 is WNHNN and CDR2 is SYGVQD in the germline V gene (reference sequence). Trimming took off 3 bases at V and 6 bases at J, with 12 bases between the two ends. The CDR3 extends over 13 amino acids. The CDR3 bases are TGCGCCAGCAGTGACGGGCAGGGGGGCGAGCAGTACTTC. Encoded protein: CASSDGQGGEQYF.